Sequencing of this TCR beta chain was carried out in a study of cytotoxic CD8 clonotypes in ibrutinib-treated CLL. Findings and limits, study-wide: Clonality, elevated at ibrutinib response, dropped back toward baseline at progression.

As to this clone: Its antigen is unidentified.

The CDR3 runs 12 residues. Per the germline V gene, CDR1 is SEHNR and CDR2 is FQNEAQ (reference sequence). V shed 3 bases and J shed 4 bases, with 4 bases lying between them. TCRdb's copy holds only in-frame clones and misses some; the assay was immunoSEQ multiplex PCR. In the table there are 12,000 or so clones, roughly four fifths of which are singletons. This sequence joins TRBV7-9 and TRBJ2-1; D call uncertain. The source is a human donor with chronic lymphocytic leukemia. The material was PBMCs, obtained at disease progression, from a patient treated with ibrutinib. CDR3 sequence reads: CASSFAYNEQFF. For the CDR3, the DNA is TGTGCCAGCAGCTTTGCGTACAATGAGCAGTTCTTC. Complete variable domain (other parts from reference TRBV7-9 and TRBJ2-1): DTGVSQNPRHKITKRGQNVTFRCDPISEHNRLYWYRQTLGQGPEFLTYFQNEAQLEKSRLLSDRFSAERPKGSFSTLEIQRTEQGDSAMYLCASSFAYNEQFFGPGTRLTVL.